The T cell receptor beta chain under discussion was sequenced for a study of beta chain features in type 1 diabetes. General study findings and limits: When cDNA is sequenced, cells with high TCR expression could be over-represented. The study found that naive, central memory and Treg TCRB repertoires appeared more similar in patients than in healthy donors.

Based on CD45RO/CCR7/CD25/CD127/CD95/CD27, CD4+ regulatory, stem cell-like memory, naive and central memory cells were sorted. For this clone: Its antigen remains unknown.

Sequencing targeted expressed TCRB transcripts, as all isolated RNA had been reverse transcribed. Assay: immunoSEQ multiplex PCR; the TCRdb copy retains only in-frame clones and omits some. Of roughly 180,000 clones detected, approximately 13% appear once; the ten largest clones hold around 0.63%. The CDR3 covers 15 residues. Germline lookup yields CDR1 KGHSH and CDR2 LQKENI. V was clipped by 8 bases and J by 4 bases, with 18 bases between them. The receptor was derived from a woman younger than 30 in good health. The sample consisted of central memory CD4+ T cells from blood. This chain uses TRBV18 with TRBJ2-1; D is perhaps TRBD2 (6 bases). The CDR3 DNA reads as TGTGCCAGCCTGCCCCCCGGGAGTGAGTACAATGAGCAGTTCTTC. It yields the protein CASLPPGSEYNEQFF.